Listed here are 22 T cell receptor beta chains from one sample, sequenced in a study of human T cells and chemical hapten exposure. TCRdb re-called the RACE reads with MiXCR, one entry per CDR3 protein. This sample has just under 65,000 distinct CDR3 sequences, with about 11% found just once. Specified time point: patch test 3, about 24 weeks after DPC sensitization. Treatment meaning: therapeutic diphenylcyclopropenone sensitization with weekly scalp DPC. The input for sequencing was whole blood, taken in connection with sensitization to the hapten diphenylcyclopropenone (DPC). The receptors stem from a woman between 25 and 40 years old with alopecia areata. Some clones in this sample may be carry-over from other donors' samples.

There are a few counts of this clonotype. This chain joins TRBV12-3 or TRBV12-4 and TRBJ2-1, with 11 bases fitting TRBD1. J was trimmed by 7 bases and V by 3 bases; bases with no gene match: 8. CDR3 size: 16 residues. CDR3 bases: TGTGCCAGCAGTTTGGGGCGGACAGGGGGCAGAAATGAGCAGTTCTTC. Translation: CASSLGRTGGRNEQFF.

As to this clonotype: In this CDR3 the conserved last residue, phenylalanine or tryptophan, is missing, so a read error is likely. The CDR3 region has the DNA TGCGCCAGCAGCTTAACAGGCACTGAAGCTTTCTCT. Translated, it gives CASSLTGTEAFS. The chain couples TRBV5-1 to TRBJ1-1; perhaps TRBD1 as D (5 bases). Germline assignment: CDR1 SGHRS and CDR2 YFSETQ. The CDR3 length is 12 residues. With 2 bases removed from V and 4 bases from J, the gap between germline ends came to 6 bases.

For this clonotype: A junction end diverges from the germline sequence, so it may reflect a read error. V and J are TRBV7-3 and TRBJ2-2; maybe TRBD1 (6 bases). The CDR3 is 15 amino acids. Looked up from germline, CDR1 is SGHTA and CDR2 is FQGTGA. The CDR3 region is CGSSATGKWTGELFF. The CDR3 nucleotides read TGTGGCAGCAGCGCCACAGGGAAGTGGACCGGGGAGCTGTTTTTT.

The chain joins TRBV3-1 to TRBJ2-7; D is possibly TRBD2 (6 bases). The V end lost 5 bases, the J end lost 2 bases, and 16 bases lay between the germline ends. Germline V gene lookup returns CDR1 LGHDT and CDR2 YNNKEL (reference sequence). The CDR3 extends over 15 amino acids. In DNA, the CDR3 is TGTGCCAGCAGCGGGCGTGAGCGGGCAGCCTACGAGCAGTACTTC. This codes for CASSGRERAAYEQYF.

This clonotype was seen repeatedly, ten times or more. The gene calls are TRBV19 and TRBJ2-1; 8 nucleotides match TRBD2. CDR3 length: 15 residues. Unmatched junction bases numbered 9, after V lost 4 bases and J lost 7 bases. CDR1 LNHDA and CDR2 SQIVND come from the germline V gene (reference sequence). CDR3: CASSTGTRGWNEQFF. The CDR3 bases are TGTGCCAGTAGTACCGGGACTAGGGGTTGGAATGAGCAGTTCTTC.

This clonotype has more than one count but fewer than ten. V and J are TRBV2 and TRBJ2-3; TRBD1 aligns across 9 bases. Germline V CDR1 and CDR2: SNHLY, FYNNEI. This CDR3 spans 14 amino acids. V dropped 5 bases and J dropped 4; count of bases not matched to a gene: 4. Here the CDR3 DNA reads TGTGCCAGCAGTACACAGGGGGCGGCAGATACGCAGTATTTT. Translated: CASSTQGAADTQYF.

This clonotype was picked up many times. The chain links TRBV4-2 to TRBJ1-2; 7 bases map to TRBD1. The CDR3 has 17 residues. CDR1 and CDR2 (germline): LGHNA, YNFKEQ. J gave up 0 bases and V 0 bases, and 7 bases lay outside the gene matches. This CDR3 reads CASSQDVNRGSNYGYTF. The CDR3 nucleotides are TGTGCCAGCAGCCAAGATGTAAACAGGGGATCTAACTATGGCTACACCTTC.

V gene TRBV20-1 combines with J gene TRBJ2-7; D may match TRBD1 or TRBD2 (5 bases each). Germline values: CDR1 DFQATT, CDR2 SNEGSKA (reference sequence). The V end was cut by 5 bases, the J end by 4 bases, with 12 bases between. This CDR3 spans 12 amino acids. The CDR3 loop is CSAARDGYEQYF. CDR3 DNA sequence: TGCAGTGCTGCCCGGGACGGATACGAGCAGTACTTC.

A few counts support this clonotype. V usage is TRBV6-5 and J usage is TRBJ1-1; 10 bases are a match to TRBD1. The V segment lost 0 bases and the J segment 5 bases; nucleotides outside the gene matches: 6. Looked up from germline, CDR1 is MNHEY and CDR2 is SVGAGI. CDR3 size: 16 residues. Here the CDR3 reads CASSYSRGQGFTEAFF. The DNA for the CDR3 is TGTGCCAGCAGTTACTCTCGGGGACAGGGGTTTACTGAAGCTTTCTTT.

The V gene is TRBV19, the J gene TRBJ1-5; 8 nucleotides line up with TRBD1. CDR3 length: 15 amino acids. Losses at the gene ends were 2 bases for V and 4 bases for J; bases not matched to a gene: 4. The germline CDR1 and CDR2 sequences are LNHDA and SQIVND (reference sequence). CDR3 nucleotide sequence: TGTGCCAGTAGTATACTCCGGGACAGGAATCAGCCCCAGCATTTT. Residues: CASSILRDRNQPQHF.

As regards this clonotype: A much larger clone is a single base away; this may be a read error. The chain couples TRBV14 to TRBJ2-7; D unresolved. V was clipped by 0 bases and J by 8 bases, with 8 bases between them. The CDR3 runs 12 residues. Looked up from germline, CDR1 is SGHDN and CDR2 is FVKESK. Written as DNA, the CDR3 is TGTGCCAGCAGCCAAGAGACAACCAAGCAGTACTTC. It encodes CASSQETTKQYF.

This clonotype was seen a handful of times. This chain links TRBV2 with TRBJ1-4; perhaps TRBD1 as D (5 bases). Germline CDR1 SNHLY, CDR2 FYNNEI. The CDR3 is 16 residues long. V dropped 3 bases and J dropped 8 bases, with 19 bases sitting between them. The CDR3 bases are TGTGCCAGCAGTGAGAGATGGCAGGGTCGGCGGGAAAAACTGTTTTTT. It specifies CASSERWQGRREKLFF. Filled out from reference TRBV2 and TRBJ1-4, the complete variable domain reads EPEVTQTPSHQVTQMGQEVILRCVPISNHLYFYWYRQILGQKVEFLVSFYNNEISEKSEIFDDQFSVERPDGSNFTLKIRSTKLEDSAMYFCASSERWQGRREKLFFGSGTQLSVL.

The sample holds many counts of this clonotype. The chain couples TRBV7-9 to TRBJ1-1; D may be TRBD1 (6 bases). The germline V gene has CDR1 SEHNR and CDR2 FQNEAQ (reference sequence). CDR3 size: 15 residues. Trimming left V 2 bases short and J 5 bases short, with 15 bases between. CDR3 in DNA: TGTGCCAGCAGCTTATACGGGGGGCAGGAGACTGAAGCTTTCTTT. Encoded protein: CASSLYGGQETEAFF.

This CDR3 is CASRRTYEQYF. The CDR3 DNA reads as TGTGCCAGCAGAAGAACCTACGAGCAGTACTTC. The V call is TRBV28, the J call TRBJ2-7; D call uncertain. This CDR3 region has 11 residues. The germline V gene has CDR1 MDHEN and CDR2 SYDVKM. Trimming took off 6 bases at V and 2 bases at J, with 5 bases between the two ends.

DNA of the CDR3: TGCAGCGTTGAAGGCCAGGGGACGGGCGGCTACACCTTC. Protein: CSVEGQGTGGYTF. The gene calls are TRBV29-1 and TRBJ1-2; a weak D match, TRBD1 (6 bases). V gave up 1 base and J gave up 8 bases, with 14 bases separating them. The CDR3 totals 13 residues. Germline V gene data show CDR1 as SQVTM and CDR2 as ANQGSEA.

This clonotype was recorded a few times. The chain links TRBV11-2 to TRBJ2-7; a weak D match, TRBD2 (6 bases). The germline V gene encodes CDR1 SGHAT and CDR2 FQNNGV. Trimming cost V 3 bases and J 5 bases, with 17 bases left between them. The CDR3 extends over 15 amino acids. The CDR3 is CASSFLSAGRNEQYF. CDR3 coding DNA: TGTGCCAGCAGCTTTTTAAGCGCAGGGAGGAACGAGCAGTACTTC. The whole variable domain, remainder taken from reference TRBV11-2 and TRBJ2-7, is EAGVAQSPRYKIIEKRQSVAFWCNPISGHATLYWYQQILGQGPKLLIQFQNNGVVDDSQLPKDRFSAERLKGVDSTLKIQPAKLEDSAVYLCASSFLSAGRNEQYFGPGTRLTVT.

In this sample, this clonotype turned up a few times. The J gene is TRBJ2-2, the V gene TRBV7-2; a weak D match, TRBD1 (6 bases). The CDR3 loop spans 14 amino acids. The V gene lost 5 bases and the J gene lost 4 bases, with 11 bases spanning the gap. From germline, CDR1 is SGHTA and CDR2 FQGNSA. The chain's CDR3 is CASSRRDTTGELFF. The CDR3 region has the DNA TGTGCCAGCAGCCGAAGGGACACCACCGGGGAGCTGTTTTTT.

This clonotype was counted at least ten times. The V and J genes are TRBV2 and TRBJ2-5; 7 bases are a match to TRBD2. From germline, CDR1 is SNHLY and CDR2 FYNNEI. This CDR3 is built from 14 residues. With V trimmed by 5 bases and J by 3 bases, 6 bases remained unmatched. The chain's CDR3 is CASSPSLAEETQYF. The CDR3 DNA sequence: TGTGCCAGCAGTCCCTCGCTAGCGGAAGAGACCCAGTACTTC.

This clonotype was counted at least ten times. V gene TRBV28 combines with J gene TRBJ2-2; D ambiguous. This CDR3 comprises 16 residues. V was shortened by 2 bases and J by 1 base, with 11 bases between the two germline ends. Germline V CDR1 and CDR2: MDHEN, SYDVKM. The CDR3 loop is CASSLRSGLNTGELFF. Here the CDR3 DNA reads TGTGCCAGCAGTTTACGGTCCGGGTTGAACACCGGGGAGCTGTTTTTT.

The chain is built from TRBV30 and TRBJ1-5; TRBD1 is a possible D gene (5 bases). The germline V and J ends were trimmed by 0 bases and 3 bases, with 12 bases remaining between them. Per the germline V gene, CDR1 is GTSNPN and CDR2 is SVGIG (reference sequence). This CDR3 has 15 amino acids. The CDR3 DNA reads as TGTGCCTGGAGTGTACAGGTCGGAACCAATCAGCCCCAGCATTTT. Protein sequence: CAWSVQVGTNQPQHF.

The chain couples TRBV12-3 or TRBV12-4 to TRBJ2-7; TRBD1 matches at 8 bases. This CDR3 has 14 residues. The trim removed 6 bases at V and 2 bases at J, leaving 6 bases unmatched. CDR3 residues: CASSLTQGAYEQYF. As DNA, the CDR3 is TGTGCCAGCAGCCTAACACAGGGGGCCTACGAGCAGTACTTC.

At least ten counts were recorded for this clonotype. The V call is TRBV29-1, the J call TRBJ2-2; possible D gene TRBD2, 5 bases. The CDR3 is 14 amino acids. From germline, CDR1 is SQVTM and CDR2 ANQGSEA. V lost 8 bases, J lost 6 bases, and 19 bases lay in between. CDR3 DNA: TGCAGCACGAGGGTGGGGTCCCTCGCCGGGGAGCTGTTTTTT. As protein: CSTRVGSLAGELFF.